The sequence of this T cell receptor (beta chain) was determined in a study of shared T cell receptors in the human thymus. Sequencing used immunoSEQ multiplex PCR; TCRdb keeps in-frame clones, though not all of them. The sample comprises 700,000 to 750,000 clones, 80% to 90% of which are singletons, and about 0.011% rests with the top ten. The length of the CDR3 is 16 residues. The V gene's germline CDR1 is SGHDT and CDR2 YYEEEE. The V end lost 0 bases, the J end lost 5 bases, and 17 bases lay between the germline ends. This clone has only a few counts. These data were likewise used in another study, on human thymus T cells. That source reports: Having corrective surgery for congenital heart defects, healthy Finnish infants were the ones who donated. Thymus tissue was removed during corrective cardiac surgery. Highly overlapping thymic repertoires in unrelated individuals were reported by related research.

The sequence came from a girl under three years old with a congenital heart defect. The V gene is TRBV5-6, the J gene TRBJ2-5; D is undetermined. Source material: thymocytes. The CDR3 DNA reads TGTGCCAGCAGCTTGGACCCCAGGTCTGTATTGGAGACCCAGTACTTC. Translation: CASSLDPRSVLETQYF.